Below, 32 T cell receptor beta chains from the same sample are listed, as sequenced in a study of graft-versus-host responses after intestinal transplantation. Repertoires were generated with immunoSEQ multiplex PCR, while TCRdb's copy carries only in-frame clones and drops some. The table shows around 71,000 clones, with around 96% occurring only once. For these TCRs, the target antigens are not known. The sequencing here drew on unstimulated CD8+ T cells sorted from spleen or lymph node cells, taken before intestinal transplant. The receptor source for this set is a human donor who received an intestinal transplant.

The chain employs TRBV28 and TRBJ2-3, with D tentatively TRBD2 (6 bases). The CDR3 is made up of 14 amino acids. Germline V lookup: CDR1 MDHEN, CDR2 SYDVKM. Trimming removed 8 bases at V and 0 bases at J, with 12 bases between. CDR3 nucleotides: TGTGCCAGCCACGGGACTCCGAGCACAGATACGCAGTATTTT. Residues: CASHGTPSTDTQYF.

The chain carries TRBV30 and TRBJ2-7; 9 nucleotides line up with TRBD2. V gave up 2 bases and J gave up 3 bases; unmatched junction bases: 5. The CDR3 extends over 14 amino acids. Germline V gene sequence: CDR1 GTSNPN, CDR2 SVGIG (reference sequence). Here the CDR3 DNA reads TGTGCCTGGAGTTTGACTAGCGGTCGCTACGAGCAGTACTTC. It translates to CAWSLTSGRYEQYF.

V gene TRBV15 combines with J gene TRBJ2-3, with D possibly TRBD2 on 6 matching bases. Germline V gene sequence: CDR1 LNHNV, CDR2 YYDKDF (reference sequence). CDR3 size: 14 residues. V was trimmed by 5 bases and J by 5 bases, leaving 14 bases between them. CDR3 nucleotides: TGTGCCACCAGCGTCTCCTGGCGGGGAGATACGCAGTATTTT. This sequence encodes CATSVSWRGDTQYF. The complete variable domain, with remaining parts taken from reference TRBV15 and TRBJ2-3, reads DAMVIQNPRYQVTQFGKPVTLSCSQTLNHNVMYWYQQKSSQAPKLLFHYYDKDFNNEADTPDNFQSRRPNTSFCFLDIRSPGLGDTAMYLCATSVSWRGDTQYFGPGTRLTVL.

The rearrangement links TRBV19 to TRBJ2-7; 7 bases are a match to TRBD2. CDR3 length: 15 amino acids. V lost 3 bases, J lost 1 base, and 6 bases stayed unmatched. Germline V gene lookup returns CDR1 LNHDA and CDR2 SQIVND (reference sequence). This chain's CDR3 is CASSILAGESYEQYF. The CDR3 DNA is TGTGCCAGTAGTATCCTGGCGGGAGAATCCTACGAGCAGTACTTC.

The V and J genes are TRBV10-3 and TRBJ1-1; 9 nucleotides agree with TRBD1. The germline CDR1 and CDR2 sequences are ENHRY and SYGVKD. The CDR3 spans 19 residues. The trim removed 6 bases at V and 0 bases at J, leaving 17 bases unmatched. Here the CDR3 reads CAISEFLRDRVYMNTEAFF. CDR3 coding DNA: TGTGCCATCAGCGAATTCCTCAGGGACAGGGTGTACATGAACACTGAAGCTTTCTTT.

The chain employs TRBV6-1 and TRBJ2-7; the match to TRBD1 covers 8 bases. CDR1 and CDR2 from the germline V gene are MNHNS and SASEGT. This CDR3 has 17 amino acids. V lost 2 bases to trimming and J lost 3 bases; unmatched junction nucleotides: 12. CDR3 amino acids: CASSEFGGTGTGYEQYF. The CDR3 region has the DNA TGTGCCAGCAGTGAATTTGGGGGGACAGGAACTGGCTACGAGCAGTACTTC.

The genes are TRBV18 and TRBJ2-7; no clear D. The CDR3 contains 14 residues. Germline V gene data show CDR1 as KGHSH and CDR2 as LQKENI. V was clipped by 0 bases and J by 1 base, with 7 bases between them. Here the CDR3 reads CASSPPDQSYEQYF. CDR3 DNA sequence: TGTGCCAGCTCACCACCCGACCAGTCCTACGAGCAGTACTTC.

V is TRBV10-3 and J is TRBJ1-4; 8 bases fit TRBD1. J was trimmed by 4 bases and V by 3 bases; bases with no gene match: 7. CDR1 is ENHRY and CDR2 is SYGVKD in the germline V gene. The CDR3 is made up of 16 amino acids. CDR3 protein: CAISDSGTGLNEKLFF. The CDR3 DNA follows: TGTGCCATCAGTGATTCGGGGACAGGTCTTAATGAAAAACTGTTTTTT.

The chain has TRBV28 and TRBJ1-1, with TRBD1 identical over 7 bases. CDR1 and CDR2 (germline): MDHEN, SYDVKM. Trimming took 6 bases from V and 1 from J; bases not matched to a gene: 8. This CDR3 region has 15 residues. CDR3 protein: CASSPRTGSNTEAFF. Written as DNA, the CDR3 is TGTGCCAGCAGCCCAAGGACAGGATCGAACACTGAAGCTTTCTTT. The complete variable domain, with remaining parts taken from reference TRBV28 and TRBJ1-1, reads DVKVTQSSRYLVKRTGEKVFLECVQDMDHENMFWYRQDPGLGLRLIYFSYDVKMKEKGDIPEGYSVSREKKERFSLILESASTNQTSMYLCASSPRTGSNTEAFFGQGTRLTVV.

The CDR3 bases are TGTGCCAGCAGCCCCGGACTGGGTTCCTACAATGAGCAGTTCTTC. It encodes CASSPGLGSYNEQFF. V and J are TRBV13 and TRBJ2-1; the D gene is possibly TRBD2 (5 bases). The CDR3 runs 15 residues. With 5 bases removed from V and 1 base from J, the gap between germline ends came to 12 bases. In germline, CDR1 is PRHDT, CDR2 FYEKMQ (reference sequence).

The chain recombines TRBV7-3 with TRBJ2-2, with 11 bases fitting TRBD2. This CDR3 spans 16 amino acids. Germline V gene data show CDR1 as SGHTA and CDR2 as FQGTGA. V shed 5 bases, J shed 4 bases, and the junction held 6 bases outside the gene matches. The CDR3 loop is CASSQGGTSGTGELFF. The CDR3, as DNA: TGTGCCAGCAGCCAAGGAGGGACTAGCGGCACCGGGGAGCTGTTTTTT. Full variable domain (rest looked up from reference TRBV7-3 and TRBJ2-2): GAGVSQTPSNKVTEKGKYVELRCDPISGHTALYWYRQSLGQGPEFLIYFQGTGAADDSGLPNDRFFAVRPEGSVSTLKIQRTERGDSAVYLCASSQGGTSGTGELFFGEGSRLTVL.

This clone has a single count. The V call is TRBV27, the J call TRBJ2-7; TRBD1 matches at 7 bases. Trimming took 7 bases from V and 3 from J; bases not matched to a gene: 0. CDR1 is MNHEY, CDR2 SMNVEV, per germline (reference sequence). The CDR3 is 11 amino acids. The CDR3 sequence: CASTGGYEQYF. The CDR3 nucleotides are TGTGCCAGCACAGGGGGCTACGAGCAGTACTTC.

This sequence joins TRBV27 and TRBJ2-7, with D possibly TRBD2 on 5 matching bases. The CDR3 is made up of 15 amino acids. Germline loops: CDR1 MNHEY, CDR2 SMNVEV (reference sequence). With 3 bases removed from V and 4 bases from J, the gap between germline ends came to 16 bases. The CDR3 DNA follows: TGTGCCAGCAGTTTGCACCGGGAATCCCCTTACGAGCAGTACTTC. Amino acids: CASSLHRESPYEQYF.

This clone has more than one count but fewer than ten. The V gene is TRBV15, the J gene TRBJ2-2, with D tentatively TRBD1 (6 bases). Trimming took off 0 bases at V and 3 bases at J, with 8 bases between the two ends. The CDR3 sequence is 15 residues long. In germline, CDR1 is LNHNV, CDR2 YYDKDF (reference sequence). Here the CDR3 DNA reads TGTGCCACCAGCAGAGACAGGGGCGACACCGGGGAGCTGTTTTTT. Residues: CATSRDRGDTGELFF.

J is TRBJ2-3 and V is TRBV30, with no clear D. This CDR3 is 13 amino acids long. CDR1 and CDR2 from the germline V gene are GTSNPN and SVGIG (reference sequence). V was pared by 2 bases and J by 6 bases, with 12 bases between. This CDR3 reads CAWSSGPFDTQYF. The CDR3 coding sequence is TGTGCCTGGAGTAGTGGGCCGTTCGATACGCAGTATTTT.

V gene TRBV15 combines with J gene TRBJ2-6; TRBD1 matches at 9 bases. Trimming took 4 bases from V and 2 from J; bases not matched to a gene: 12. The CDR3 totals 19 residues. Germline V gives CDR1 LNHNV, CDR2 YYDKDF (reference sequence). The CDR3 DNA is TGTGCCACCAGCACGCGAGAGACAGGGGGTGAGGCTGGGGCCAACGTCCTGACTTTC. Protein sequence: CATSTRETGGEAGANVLTF.

This chain connects TRBV7-9 to TRBJ2-3; D gene unclear. Deletions cut 6 bases from V and 5 bases from J, with 12 bases between. The CDR3 is 13 amino acids. Germline CDR1 is SEHNR and CDR2 is FQNEAQ (reference sequence). The CDR3 bases are TGTGCCAGCAGTAGCTTATGGAGAGATACGCAGTATTTT. It encodes CASSSLWRDTQYF.

The chain carries TRBV7-2 and TRBJ1-4; maybe TRBD1 (5 bases). Trimming removed 3 bases at V and 6 bases at J, with 14 bases between. CDR1 is SGHTA and CDR2 is FQGNSA in the germline V gene. CDR3 length: 15 amino acids. The CDR3 DNA reads TGTGCCAGCAGCTTGTATGGGGGGTTCGATGAAAAACTGTTTTTT. It encodes CASSLYGGFDEKLFF.

In its sample, this clone was seen once. The chain combines TRBV4-1 with TRBJ2-7; no firm D call. With 1 base removed from V and 4 bases from J, the gap between germline ends came to 8 bases. Germline CDR1 and CDR2: MGHRA and YSYEKL. The CDR3 sequence is 13 residues long. This chain's CDR3 is CASSQGERYEQYF. CDR3 in DNA: TGCGCCAGCAGCCAAGGGGAAAGGTACGAGCAGTACTTC.

V is TRBV5-1 and J is TRBJ2-1; D gene uncertain. Per germline, CDR1 SGHRS and CDR2 YFSETQ. Trimming took 0 bases from V and 4 from J, leaving 20 bases between them. CDR3 length: 18 amino acids. The CDR3 nucleotides are TGCGCCAGCAGCTTGGACTGGATGTCGGAGTTATTGTACAATGAGCAGTTCTTC. It specifies CASSLDWMSELLYNEQFF. The complete variable domain, with remaining parts taken from reference TRBV5-1 and TRBJ2-1, reads KAGVTQTPRYLIKTRGQQVTLSCSPISGHRSVSWYQQTPGQGLQFLFEYFSETQRNKGNFPGRFSGRQFSNSRSEMNVSTLELGDSALYLCASSLDWMSELLYNEQFFGPGTRLTVL.

The rearrangement links TRBV29-1 to TRBJ2-7, with D perhaps TRBD2 (6 bases). The germline CDR1 and CDR2 sequences are SQVTM and ANQGSEA. CDR3 size: 13 residues. V was pared by 6 bases and J by 0 bases, with 12 bases between. The CDR3 protein is CSVLGGYSYEQYF. The CDR3 DNA reads as TGCAGCGTCCTGGGGGGTTACTCCTACGAGCAGTACTTC.

With respect to this clone: The sample has other DNA sequences that encode this CDR3 too. This chain links TRBV9 with TRBJ1-1, with D possibly being TRBD1 (5 bases). Germline V gene data show CDR1 as SGDLS and CDR2 as YYNGEE. The CDR3 has 16 amino acids. The V gene lost 0 bases and the J gene lost 6 bases, with 18 bases spanning the gap. In DNA, the CDR3 is TGTGCCAGCAGCGTAGATATGGGGGTGGGTAAAGCTGAAGCTTTCTTT. This encodes CASSVDMGVGKAEAFF.

The chain carries TRBV29-1 and TRBJ2-7; D gene unclear. Germline assignment: CDR1 SQVTM and CDR2 ANQGSEA. V was cut by 7 bases and J by 3 bases, with 16 bases left in between. This CDR3 has 13 amino acids. CDR3 bases: TGCAGCGCCCTAACCGGACGGAACTACGAGCAGTACTTC. It specifies CSALTGRNYEQYF.

The genes are TRBV5-6 and TRBJ2-7; D unresolved. The CDR3 spans 12 residues. Germline CDR1 is SGHDT and CDR2 is YYEEEE. Trimming left V 1 base short and J 5 bases short, with 7 bases between. The CDR3 coding sequence is TGTGCCAGCAGCTTGTCGGGCAACGAGCAGTACTTC. It codes for CASSLSGNEQYF.

The rearrangement uses TRBV4-1 and TRBJ2-1; possibly TRBD2 for D (6 bases). Germline values: CDR1 MGHRA, CDR2 YSYEKL. CDR3 length: 17 residues. The V end lost 2 bases, the J end lost 0 bases, and 14 bases lay between the germline ends. CDR3 sequence (DNA): TGCGCCAGCAGCCAACCTTTCGGCGGGGTCTCCTACAATGAGCAGTTCTTC. Protein: CASSQPFGGVSYNEQFF.

This clone came up once. The rearrangement joins TRBV15 to TRBJ2-7; unclear D gene. V dropped 6 bases and J dropped 2 bases, with 11 bases sitting between them. The CDR3 consists of 13 residues. CDR1 LNHNV and CDR2 YYDKDF come from the germline V gene (reference sequence). For the CDR3, the DNA is TGTGCCACCAGTTTGGGAAATACCTACGAGCAGTACTTC. Translated, it gives CATSLGNTYEQYF.

The chain recombines TRBV5-1 with TRBJ1-2; tentative D call: TRBD1 (6 bases). Germline V CDR1 and CDR2: SGHRS, YFSETQ. The V end lost 2 bases, the J end lost 2 bases, and 13 bases lay between the germline ends. This CDR3 has 15 residues. Written as DNA, the CDR3 is TGCGCCAGCAGCTTATCGTGCGGGACAAACTATGGCTACACCTTC. Translation gives CASSLSCGTNYGYTF.

The chain employs TRBV7-9 and TRBJ2-7; 14 positions match TRBD2. Germline V gene lookup returns CDR1 SEHNR and CDR2 FQNEAQ (reference sequence). The length of the CDR3 is 17 residues. Losses at the gene ends were 1 base for V and 0 bases for J; bases not matched to a gene: 2. The CDR3: CASSLVGTSGSSYEQYF. The CDR3, as DNA: TGTGCCAGCAGCTTAGTGGGGACTAGCGGGAGCTCCTACGAGCAGTACTTC.

The V gene is TRBV6-1, the J gene TRBJ2-2, with D possibly matching TRBD1 (5 bases). The germline CDR1 and CDR2 sequences are MNHNS and SASEGT. Trimming took off 7 bases at V and 3 bases at J, with 6 bases between the two ends. This CDR3 is 12 amino acids long. CDR3 sequence: CASIGDTGELFF. DNA for the CDR3: TGTGCCAGCATAGGGGACACCGGGGAGCTGTTTTTT.

V and J are TRBV19 and TRBJ2-7, with 11 bases that match TRBD1. Unmatched junction bases numbered 4, after V lost 3 bases and J lost 6 bases. Germline V lookup: CDR1 LNHDA, CDR2 SQIVND (reference sequence). This CDR3 spans 14 amino acids. In nucleotides, the CDR3 is TGTGCCAGTAGTATTGGACAGGGGGCGGGCGAGCAGTACTTC. The encoded protein is CASSIGQGAGEQYF.

This clone was detected once. The V and J genes are TRBV6-4 and TRBJ2-1; 10 nucleotides align to TRBD2. The J segment lost 5 bases and the V segment lost 4 bases, leaving 5 bases of the junction unmatched. Germline V gives CDR1 MRHNA, CDR2 SNTAGT. The length of the CDR3 is 15 residues. This chain's CDR3 is CASSVLAGVHNEQFF. The DNA of the CDR3 is TGTGCCAGCAGTGTCCTAGCGGGAGTCCACAATGAGCAGTTCTTC.

The chain recombines TRBV2 with TRBJ2-7, with D unresolved. Trimming left V 4 bases short and J 4 bases short, with 8 bases between. Germline loops: CDR1 SNHLY, CDR2 FYNNEI. The CDR3 loop spans 12 amino acids. CDR3 loop: CASSVVIYEQYF. As DNA, the CDR3 is TGTGCCAGCAGTGTTGTAATATACGAGCAGTACTTC.